This T cell receptor (beta chain) emerged from a study of shared clonotypes between healthy human individuals (dated by TCRdb to about 2020). In terms of the full investigation: A few men and a couple of women, aged 18 to 49 years, made up the cohort. Per donor, three plates each were used for CD4 naive and CD4 memory, two for CD8 naive, and one for CD8 memory. To estimate repertoire size and how much clonotypes are shared between individuals, the study performed deep sequencing of blood TCR repertoires from roughly five healthy adults. To increase sequencing depth and limit assay-specific biases, TCR repertoire library preparation and sequencing were carried out by different laboratories using diverse techniques. Per donor, leukapheresis produced somewhere between about 0.94 and 9.5 billion PBMCs. What the work shows at the level of the full study, not this receptor alone: Sampling was restricted to blood, and TCR repertoires in tissues likely differ from the TCR repertoires found in blood. The small number of donors limited the genetic and exposure-history diversity represented. About 5% of naive CD4, around 3.5% of naive CD8, roughly 2.5% of memory CD4, and about 0.4% of memory CD8 clonotypes were shared across several donors. Incomplete sequencing was indicated by rarefaction of sorted-subset datasets, despite the large sequencing depth. Pairwise subsampling led to the expectation that sequencing depth would affect the degree of clonotype sharing among donors. Higher generation probabilities were observed for clonotypes shared by all four sorted-subset donors than for non-shared clonotypes. Naive subsets generally had larger estimated clonotype richness than memory subsets.

A remark on this clone: This clone's antigen is unknown. No much larger clone is present one base from it, and per-base qualities are unavailable.

The CDR3 contains 14 residues, cysteine and phenylalanine counted. Here the CDR3 DNA is all that survives: 42 bases in frame from base 1. The germline V gene (reference sequence) sets CDR1 to PRHDT and CDR2 to FYEKMQ. V is cut by 2 bases and J by 8 bases, and the space between the germline ends is 13 bases. Using the deep immunoSEQ assay, multiplex PCR amplified TCR CDR3 regions from genomic DNA. Extracted genomic DNA from each cell subset was distributed evenly across all wells of several immunoSEQ 96-well plates, and each plate was treated as a replicate. Each replicate PCR for sorted subsets received about 220 ng genomic DNA, equal to roughly 33,000 T cell genomes. Purified libraries were quantified with a Qubit 3.0 fluorometer, sized on a Bioanalyzer 2100, and re-quantified with the KAPA Library Quantification kit. Each immunoSEQ 96-well plate was sequenced on its own single-read 150-cycle Illumina NextSeq 550 flow cell. In the source study's methods: Because only junctional sequences without quality scores were contained in the immunoSEQ output, filtering matching that applied to full-length reads could not be performed. To assign V/J genes and CDR3, sequences were annotated against IMGT germline references using PyIR, a Python wrapper for IgBLAST v1.9. Any read was removed if the V/J assignment was weak (E-value above 1e-6), the CDR3 was missing, or the read contained stop codons, out-of-frame junctions, or ambiguous translated residues. V3J clonotypes were defined as sequences sharing an identical inferred V gene, J gene, and CDR3 amino acid sequence. The percentage overlap between two repertoires was calculated by dividing the number of shared unique clonotypes by the size of the smaller repertoire. Repertoire richness was assessed with RTK rarefaction, the Chao1 estimator, and Recon v2.1 estimates of unobserved clonotypes. OLGA was used to compute generation probabilities for all TCRbeta clonotypes that the gDNA method yielded from a few donors. TCRdb mirrors the immuneACCESS table, restricted to in-frame sequences. Some clones are absent from its copies; in checked studies, under half trace to an unresolved V gene, and the reason for the others is unknown. The V and J calls and clone size are taken from that table; D and trimming were inferred from the DNA. The sample table shows around 600,000 clones, and approximately 96% are seen once. Of the sample, 0.095% to 0.14% is held by the ten largest clones.

CD8 naive samples consisted of CD45RO-negative cells that were positively selected for CCR7, yielding a CD45RA+CCR7+ population without TemRA cells. Healthy HIV-negative adults with no recently reported acute infections or vaccinations were included as donors. Every donor was a Caucasian adult residing in Nashville, Tennessee, USA. Blood was collected by leukapheresis, and PBMCs were isolated by Ficoll-Histopaque density gradient centrifugation and then cryopreserved in liquid nitrogen vapor phase. Analytical flow cytometry was used to check the purity and quantity of every magnetically sorted T cell population. Each sorted fraction had its genomic DNA isolated and then quantified by UV absorbance on a Nanodrop 2000c.

Sequenced material: naive CD8+ T cells sorted from blood. The sample's cell subset or site label is to be understood as: CD45RA+CCR7+. This TCR came from a woman aged 25 to 39 in good health. In this chain, TRBV13 is recombined with TRBJ2-1, and the D gene may be TRBD2, 5 bases matching. The sequence in DNA is TGTGCCAGCAGCTTATTAGGTGGACTGGATGAGCAGTTCTTC. Its product reads: CASSLLGGLDEQFF.